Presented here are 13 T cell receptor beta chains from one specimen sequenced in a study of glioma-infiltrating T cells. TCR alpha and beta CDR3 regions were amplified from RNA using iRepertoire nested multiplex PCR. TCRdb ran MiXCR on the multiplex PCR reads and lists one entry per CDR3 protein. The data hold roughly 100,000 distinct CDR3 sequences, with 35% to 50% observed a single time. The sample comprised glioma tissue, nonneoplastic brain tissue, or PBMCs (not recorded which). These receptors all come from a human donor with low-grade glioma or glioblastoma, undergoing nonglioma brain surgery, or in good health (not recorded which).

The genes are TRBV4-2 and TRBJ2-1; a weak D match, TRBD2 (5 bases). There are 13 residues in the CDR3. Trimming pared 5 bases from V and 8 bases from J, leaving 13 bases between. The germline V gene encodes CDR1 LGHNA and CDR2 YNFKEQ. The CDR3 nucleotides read TGTGCCAGCAGCGCCGGGATGACCTATGAGCAGTTCTTC. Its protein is CASSAGMTYEQFF.

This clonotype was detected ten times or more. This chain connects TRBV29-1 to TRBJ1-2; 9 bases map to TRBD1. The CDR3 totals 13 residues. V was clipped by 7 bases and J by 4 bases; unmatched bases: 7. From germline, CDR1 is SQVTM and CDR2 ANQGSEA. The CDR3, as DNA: TGCAGCGCGGGACAGGGAGACGCCTATGGCTACACCTTC. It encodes CSAGQGDAYGYTF.

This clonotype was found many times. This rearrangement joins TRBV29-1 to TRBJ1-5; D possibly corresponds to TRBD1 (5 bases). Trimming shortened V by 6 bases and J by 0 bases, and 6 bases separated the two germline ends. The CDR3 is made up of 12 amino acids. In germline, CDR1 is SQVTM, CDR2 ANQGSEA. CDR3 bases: TGCAGCGTACAGGATAGCAATCAGCCCCAGCATTTT. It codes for CSVQDSNQPQHF.

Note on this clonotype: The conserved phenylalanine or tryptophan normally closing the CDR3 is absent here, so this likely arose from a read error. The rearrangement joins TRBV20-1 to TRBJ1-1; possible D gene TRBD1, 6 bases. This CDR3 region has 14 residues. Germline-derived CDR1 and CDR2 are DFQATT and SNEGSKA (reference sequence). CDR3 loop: CSASRLGGYTGAFS. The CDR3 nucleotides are TGCAGTGCCAGTCGCCTCGGGGGCTACACTGGAGCTTTCTCT.

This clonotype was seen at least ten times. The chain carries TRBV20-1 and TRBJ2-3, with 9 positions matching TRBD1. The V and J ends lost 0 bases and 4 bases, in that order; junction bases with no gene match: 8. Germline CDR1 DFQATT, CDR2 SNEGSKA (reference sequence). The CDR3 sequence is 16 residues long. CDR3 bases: TGCAGTGCTAGAGATTCTAGGGACAGGGATCCAGATACGCAGTATTTT. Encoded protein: CSARDSRDRDPDTQYF.

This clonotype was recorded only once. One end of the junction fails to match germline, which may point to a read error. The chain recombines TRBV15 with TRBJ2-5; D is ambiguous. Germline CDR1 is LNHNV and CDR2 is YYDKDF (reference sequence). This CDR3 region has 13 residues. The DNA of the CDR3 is TGTGCCACCAACCCAGAACCCCAAGAGGCCCAGTACTTC. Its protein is CATNPEPQEAQYF.

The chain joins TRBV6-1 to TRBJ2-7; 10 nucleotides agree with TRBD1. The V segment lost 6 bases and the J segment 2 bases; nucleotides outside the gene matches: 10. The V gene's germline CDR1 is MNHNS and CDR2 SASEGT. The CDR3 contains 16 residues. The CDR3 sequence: CASSPRDRGNPYEQYF. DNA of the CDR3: TGTGCCAGCAGCCCCCGGGACAGGGGAAACCCCTACGAGCAGTACTTC.

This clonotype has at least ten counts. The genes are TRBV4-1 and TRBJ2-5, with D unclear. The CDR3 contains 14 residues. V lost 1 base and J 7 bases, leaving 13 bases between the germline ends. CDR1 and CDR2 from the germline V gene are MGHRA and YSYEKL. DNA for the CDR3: TGCGCCAGCAGCCAAGGCGTAGGGCTTGGGACCCAGTACTTC. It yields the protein CASSQGVGLGTQYF.

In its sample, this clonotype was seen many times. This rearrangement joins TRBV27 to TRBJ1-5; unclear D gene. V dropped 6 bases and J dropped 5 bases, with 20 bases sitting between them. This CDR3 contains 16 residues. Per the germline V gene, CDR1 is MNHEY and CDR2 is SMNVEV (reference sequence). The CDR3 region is CASRLQMGRYDQPQHF. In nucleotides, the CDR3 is TGTGCCAGCAGACTTCAGATGGGGAGGTACGATCAGCCCCAGCATTTT.

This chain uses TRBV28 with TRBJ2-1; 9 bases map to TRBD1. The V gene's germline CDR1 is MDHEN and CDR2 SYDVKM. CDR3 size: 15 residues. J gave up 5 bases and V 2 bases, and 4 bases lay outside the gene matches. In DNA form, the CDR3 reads TGTGCCAGCAGTTTAGGGACAGGGTGGAACAATGAGCAGTTCTTC. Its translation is CASSLGTGWNNEQFF.

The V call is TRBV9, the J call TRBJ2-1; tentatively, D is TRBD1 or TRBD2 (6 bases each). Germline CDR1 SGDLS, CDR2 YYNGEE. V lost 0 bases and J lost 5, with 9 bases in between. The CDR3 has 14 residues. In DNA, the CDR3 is TGTGCCAGCAGCGTAGGGGGGGCCAACAATGAGCAGTTCTTC. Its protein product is CASSVGGANNEQFF.

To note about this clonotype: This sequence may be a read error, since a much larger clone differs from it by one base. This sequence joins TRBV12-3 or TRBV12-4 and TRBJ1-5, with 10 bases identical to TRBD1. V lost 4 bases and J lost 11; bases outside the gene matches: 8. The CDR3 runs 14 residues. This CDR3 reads CASSSDRGLGAQHF. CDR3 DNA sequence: TGTGCCAGCAGTTCTGACAGGGGGCTGGGGGCCCAGCATTTT.

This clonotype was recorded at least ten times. CDR3 sequence reads: CASTDRVSYEQYF. The DNA of the CDR3 is TGCGCCAGCACCGACAGGGTTTCCTACGAGCAGTACTTC. The V call is TRBV4-3, the J call TRBJ2-7; 7 bases fit TRBD1. J lost 1 base, V lost 7 bases, and 4 bases had no gene match. Germline CDR1 reads LGHNA; CDR2 reads YSLEER. CDR3 length: 13 amino acids.